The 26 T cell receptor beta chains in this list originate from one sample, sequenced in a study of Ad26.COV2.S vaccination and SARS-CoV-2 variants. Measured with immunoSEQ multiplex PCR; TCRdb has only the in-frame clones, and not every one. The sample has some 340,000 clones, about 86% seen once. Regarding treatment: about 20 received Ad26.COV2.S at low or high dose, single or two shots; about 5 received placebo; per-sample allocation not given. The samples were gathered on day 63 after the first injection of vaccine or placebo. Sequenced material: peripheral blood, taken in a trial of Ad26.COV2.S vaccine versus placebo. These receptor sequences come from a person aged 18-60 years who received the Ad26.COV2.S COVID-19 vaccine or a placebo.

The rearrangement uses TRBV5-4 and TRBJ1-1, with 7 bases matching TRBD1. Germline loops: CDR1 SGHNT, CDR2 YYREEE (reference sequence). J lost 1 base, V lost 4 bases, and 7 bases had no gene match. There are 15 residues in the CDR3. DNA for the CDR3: TGTGCCAGCAGCGTAAGGGACAGCCAGAACACTGAAGCTTTCTTT. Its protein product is CASSVRDSQNTEAFF.

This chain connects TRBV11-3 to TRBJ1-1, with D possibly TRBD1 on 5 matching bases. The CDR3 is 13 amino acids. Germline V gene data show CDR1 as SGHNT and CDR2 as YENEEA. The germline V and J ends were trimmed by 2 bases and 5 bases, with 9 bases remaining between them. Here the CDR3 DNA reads TGTGCCAGCAGCTTATACCGGGGGACTGAAGCTTTCTTT. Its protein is CASSLYRGTEAFF.

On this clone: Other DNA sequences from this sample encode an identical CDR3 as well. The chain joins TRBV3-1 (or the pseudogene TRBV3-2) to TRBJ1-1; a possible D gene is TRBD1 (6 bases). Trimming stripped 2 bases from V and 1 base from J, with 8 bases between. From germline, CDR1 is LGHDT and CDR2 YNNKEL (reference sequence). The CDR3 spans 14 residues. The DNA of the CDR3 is TGTGCCAGCAGCCAACCAGGGGAGAACACTGAAGCTTTCTTT. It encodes CASSQPGENTEAFF.

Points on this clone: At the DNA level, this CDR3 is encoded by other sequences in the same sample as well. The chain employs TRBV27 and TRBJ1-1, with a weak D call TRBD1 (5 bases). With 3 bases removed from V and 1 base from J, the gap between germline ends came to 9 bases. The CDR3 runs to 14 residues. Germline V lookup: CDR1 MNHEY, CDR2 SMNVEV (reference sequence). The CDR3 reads CASSFGTGNTEAFF. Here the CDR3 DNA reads TGTGCCAGCAGTTTTGGAACAGGGAACACTGAAGCTTTCTTT.

The CDR3 DNA follows: TGTGCCAGCAGTTCCGCCGGGACGTTTAAAAATCAGCCCCAGCATTTT. It specifies CASSSAGTFKNQPQHF. The chain joins TRBV6-2 or TRBV6-3 to TRBJ1-5; a possible D gene is TRBD1 (5 bases). Germline CDR1 and CDR2: MNHEY and SVGEGT. Trimming removed 4 bases at V and 4 bases at J, with 17 bases between. The CDR3 consists of 16 residues.

Here the CDR3 reads CASSESWETQYF. The DNA for the CDR3 is TGTGCCAGCAGTGAAAGTTGGGAGACCCAGTACTTC. The rearrangement links TRBV2 to TRBJ2-5; the D is unclear. Trimming left V 2 bases short and J 5 bases short, with 6 bases between. The CDR3 runs to 12 residues. The germline V gene has CDR1 SNHLY and CDR2 FYNNEI.

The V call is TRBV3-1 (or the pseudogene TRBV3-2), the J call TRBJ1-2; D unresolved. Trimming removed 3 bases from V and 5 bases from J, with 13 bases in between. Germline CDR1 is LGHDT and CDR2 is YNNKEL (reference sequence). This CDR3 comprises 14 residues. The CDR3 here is CASSHFRTGYGYTF. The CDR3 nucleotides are TGTGCCAGCAGCCATTTCCGGACGGGTTATGGCTACACCTTC.

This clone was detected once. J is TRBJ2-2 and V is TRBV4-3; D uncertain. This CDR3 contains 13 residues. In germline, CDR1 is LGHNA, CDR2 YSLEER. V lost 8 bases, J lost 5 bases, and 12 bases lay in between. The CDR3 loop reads CASARKQTGELFF. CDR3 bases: TGCGCCAGCGCCCGTAAGCAAACCGGGGAGCTGTTTTTT.

The DNA for the CDR3 is TGTGCCAGTAGTATAGGCTCAGTCAGCAATCAGCCCCAGCATTTT. Its translation: CASSIGSVSNQPQHF. The chain uses TRBV19 and TRBJ1-5; unclear D gene. Looked up from germline, CDR1 is LNHDA and CDR2 is SQIVND (reference sequence). Between the trimmed V and J ends, which lost 1 base and 1 base, there was a span of 8 bases. The CDR3 length is 15 residues. The complete variable domain, with remaining parts taken from reference TRBV19 and TRBJ1-5, reads DGGITQSPKYLFRKEGQNVTLSCEQNLNHDAMYWYRQDPGQGLRLIYYSQIVNDFQKGDIAEGYSVSREKKESFPLTVTSAQKNPTAFYLCASSIGSVSNQPQHFGDGTRLSIL.

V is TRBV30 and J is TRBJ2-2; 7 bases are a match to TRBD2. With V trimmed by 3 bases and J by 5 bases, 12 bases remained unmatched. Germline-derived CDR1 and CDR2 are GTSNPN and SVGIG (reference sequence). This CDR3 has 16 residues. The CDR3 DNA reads TGTGCCTGGAGGAAAACTAAGCGGGAAACAACCGGGGAGCTGTTTTTT. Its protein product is CAWRKTKRETTGELFF.

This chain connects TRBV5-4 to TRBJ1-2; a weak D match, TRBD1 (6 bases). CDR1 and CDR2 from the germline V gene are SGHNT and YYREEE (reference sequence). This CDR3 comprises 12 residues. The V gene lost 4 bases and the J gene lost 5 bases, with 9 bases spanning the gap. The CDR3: CASSTRGYGYTF. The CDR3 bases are TGTGCCAGCAGCACCAGGGGTTATGGCTACACCTTC. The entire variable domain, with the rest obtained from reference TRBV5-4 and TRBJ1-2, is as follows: ETGVTQSPTHLIKTRGQQVTLRCSSQSGHNTVSWYQQALGQGPQFIFQYYREEENGRGNFPPRFSGLQFPNYSSELNVNALELDDSALYLCASSTRGYGYTFGSGTRLTVV.

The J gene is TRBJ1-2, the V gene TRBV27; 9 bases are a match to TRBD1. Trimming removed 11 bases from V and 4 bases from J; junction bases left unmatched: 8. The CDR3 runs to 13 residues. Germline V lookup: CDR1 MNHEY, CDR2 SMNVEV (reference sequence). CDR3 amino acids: CASAGTGLYGYTF. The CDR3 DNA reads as TGTGCCTCCGCCGGGACAGGGCTCTATGGCTACACCTTC.

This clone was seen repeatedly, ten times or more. The CDR3 here is CASSFGGYTEAFF. The CDR3 DNA sequence: TGTGCCAGCAGTTTCGGGGGGTACACTGAAGCTTTCTTT. The rearrangement joins TRBV6-2 or TRBV6-3 to TRBJ1-1; tentatively, D is TRBD1 (5 bases). The V gene lost 4 bases and the J gene lost 3 bases, with 9 bases spanning the gap. Germline V gene sequence: CDR1 MNHEY, CDR2 SVGEGT. The CDR3 totals 13 residues.

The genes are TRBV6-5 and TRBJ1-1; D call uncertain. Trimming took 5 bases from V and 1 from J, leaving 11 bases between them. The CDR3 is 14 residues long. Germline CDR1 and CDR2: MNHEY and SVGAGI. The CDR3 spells CASSPSHGNTEAFF. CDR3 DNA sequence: TGTGCCAGCAGTCCGTCGCATGGGAACACTGAAGCTTTCTTT.

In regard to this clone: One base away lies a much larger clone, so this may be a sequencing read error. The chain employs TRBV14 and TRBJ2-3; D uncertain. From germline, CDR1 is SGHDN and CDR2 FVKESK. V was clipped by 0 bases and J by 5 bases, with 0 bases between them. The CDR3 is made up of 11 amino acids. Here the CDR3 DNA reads TGTGCCAGCAGCCAAGAAGATACGCAGTATTTT. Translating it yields CASSQEDTQYF.

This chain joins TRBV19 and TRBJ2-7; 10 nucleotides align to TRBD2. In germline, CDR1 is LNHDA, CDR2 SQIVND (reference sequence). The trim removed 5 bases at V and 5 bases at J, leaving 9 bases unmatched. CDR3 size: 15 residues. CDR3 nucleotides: TGTGCCAGTAGTCTTCCACTAGCGGGGAGGAACGAGCAGTACTTC. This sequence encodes CASSLPLAGRNEQYF.

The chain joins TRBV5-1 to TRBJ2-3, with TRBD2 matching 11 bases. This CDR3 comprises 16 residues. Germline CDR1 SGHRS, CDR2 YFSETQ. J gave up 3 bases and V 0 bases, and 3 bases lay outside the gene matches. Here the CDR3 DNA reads TGCGCCAGCAGCTTGGCCCTAGCGGGGGGTACAGATACGCAGTATTTT. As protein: CASSLALAGGTDTQYF.

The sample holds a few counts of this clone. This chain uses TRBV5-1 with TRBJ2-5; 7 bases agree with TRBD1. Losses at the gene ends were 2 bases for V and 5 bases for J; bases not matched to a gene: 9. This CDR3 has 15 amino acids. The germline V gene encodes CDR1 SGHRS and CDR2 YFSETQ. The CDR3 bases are TGCGCCAGCAGCTTACAGGGGCGCAGTGAGGAGACCCAGTACTTC. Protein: CASSLQGRSEETQYF. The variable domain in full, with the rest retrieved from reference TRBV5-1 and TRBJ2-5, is KAGVTQTPRYLIKTRGQQVTLSCSPISGHRSVSWYQQTPGQGLQFLFEYFSETQRNKGNFPGRFSGRQFSNSRSEMNVSTLELGDSALYLCASSLQGRSEETQYFGPGTRLLVL.

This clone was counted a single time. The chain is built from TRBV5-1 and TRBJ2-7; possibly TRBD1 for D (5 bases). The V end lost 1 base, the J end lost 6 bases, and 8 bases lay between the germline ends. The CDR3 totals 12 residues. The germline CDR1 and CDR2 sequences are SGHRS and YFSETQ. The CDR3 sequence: CASSLRTSEQYF. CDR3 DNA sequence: TGCGCCAGCAGCTTGAGGACAAGCGAGCAGTACTTC.

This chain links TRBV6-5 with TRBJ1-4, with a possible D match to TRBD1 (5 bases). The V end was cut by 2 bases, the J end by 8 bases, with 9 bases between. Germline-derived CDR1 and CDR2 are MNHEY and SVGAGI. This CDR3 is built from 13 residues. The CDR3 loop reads CASSYGRDEKLFF. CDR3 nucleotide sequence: TGTGCCAGCAGTTACGGCCGGGACGAAAAACTGTTTTTT.

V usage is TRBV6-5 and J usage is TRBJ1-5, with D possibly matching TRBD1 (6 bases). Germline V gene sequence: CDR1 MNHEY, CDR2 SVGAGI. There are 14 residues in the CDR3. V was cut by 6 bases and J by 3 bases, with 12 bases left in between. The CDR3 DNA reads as TGTGCCAGCAGGCGACAGGATGACAATCAGCCCCAGCATTTT. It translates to CASRRQDDNQPQHF.

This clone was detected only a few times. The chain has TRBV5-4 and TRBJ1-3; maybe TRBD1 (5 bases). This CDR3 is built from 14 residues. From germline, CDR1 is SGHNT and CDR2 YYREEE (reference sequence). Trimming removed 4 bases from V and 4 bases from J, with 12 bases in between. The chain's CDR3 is CASSPGGDGNTIYF. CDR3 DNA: TGTGCCAGCAGCCCCGGAGGGGACGGAAACACCATATATTTT.

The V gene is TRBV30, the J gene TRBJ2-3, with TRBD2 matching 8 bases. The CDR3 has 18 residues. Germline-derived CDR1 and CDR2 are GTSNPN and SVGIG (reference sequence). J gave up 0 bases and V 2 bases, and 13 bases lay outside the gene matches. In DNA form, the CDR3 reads TGTGCCTGGAGTTCGCCCCGGGGGGGAGCCTCTAGCACAGATACGCAGTATTTT. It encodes CAWSSPRGGASSTDTQYF. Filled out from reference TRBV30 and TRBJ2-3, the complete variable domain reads SQTIHQWPATLVQPVGSPLSLECTVEGTSNPNLYWYRQAAGRGLQLLFYSVGIGQISSEVPQNLSASRPQDRQFILSSKKLLLSDSGFYLCAWSSPRGGASSTDTQYFGPGTRLTVL.

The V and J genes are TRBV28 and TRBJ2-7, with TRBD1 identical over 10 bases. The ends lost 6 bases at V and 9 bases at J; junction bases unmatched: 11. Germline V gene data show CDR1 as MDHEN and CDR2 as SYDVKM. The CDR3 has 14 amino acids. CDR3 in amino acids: CASSVGQGGIVQYF. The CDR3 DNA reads TGTGCCAGCAGCGTAGGACAGGGGGGAATTGTGCAGTACTTC.

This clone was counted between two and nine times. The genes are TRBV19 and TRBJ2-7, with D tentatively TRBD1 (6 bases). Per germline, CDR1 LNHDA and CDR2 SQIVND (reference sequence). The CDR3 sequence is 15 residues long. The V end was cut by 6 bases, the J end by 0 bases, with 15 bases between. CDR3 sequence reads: CASSKTTGSSYEQYF. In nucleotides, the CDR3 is TGTGCCAGTAGCAAGACGACAGGCTCCTCCTACGAGCAGTACTTC.

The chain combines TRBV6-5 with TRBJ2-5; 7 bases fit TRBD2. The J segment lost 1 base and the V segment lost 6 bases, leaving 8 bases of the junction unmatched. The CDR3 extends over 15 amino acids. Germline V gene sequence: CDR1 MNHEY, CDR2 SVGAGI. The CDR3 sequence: CASSPGTTLQETQYF. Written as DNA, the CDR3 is TGTGCCAGCAGCCCCGGGACTACCCTCCAAGAGACCCAGTACTTC.